One sample yielded the 12 T cell receptor beta chains listed below, sequenced in a study of blood T cell repertoires in COVID-19. Profiling relied on immunoSEQ multiplex PCR, and the TCRdb table lists in-frame clones only, not all of them. Altogether 100,000 or so clones are present, 80% to 95% being singletons, with the ten largest covering 6.3%. Sequencing was done on a sample of peripheral blood. Receptors originate from a woman in her fifties or sixties with active COVID-19.

The V and J genes are TRBV24-1 and TRBJ2-1; 10 bases match TRBD2. From germline, CDR1 is KGHDR and CDR2 SFDVKD. V trimming: 3 bases; J trimming: 7 bases; junction bases outside the gene matches: 26. This CDR3 contains 22 residues. The CDR3 DNA reads as TGTGCCACCAGTGATCCGGCCGGGACAGGACGGGGTGGAGCGGGAGGGACAAATGAGCAGTTCTTC. It encodes CATSDPAGTGRGGAGGTNEQFF.

The rearrangement uses TRBV30 and TRBJ1-1; TRBD1 matches at 7 bases. CDR3 length: 13 residues. The germline gives CDR1 GTSNPN, CDR2 SVGIG (reference sequence). The J segment lost 7 bases and the V segment lost 1 base, leaving 6 bases of the junction unmatched. The CDR3, as DNA: TGTGCCTGGAGTGACGAGGGGGCTATTGAAGCTTTCTTT. As protein: CAWSDEGAIEAFF.

The chain joins TRBV4-1 to TRBJ2-6, with TRBD1 identical over 7 bases. V lost 4 bases to trimming and J lost 0 bases; unmatched junction nucleotides: 9. Germline V gives CDR1 MGHRA, CDR2 YSYEKL. This CDR3 has 18 residues. In DNA, the CDR3 is TGCGCCAGCAGCCCTCGGGACAGATCGAGCTCTGGGGCCAACGTCCTGACTTTC. This encodes CASSPRDRSSSGANVLTF.

The chain employs TRBV9 and TRBJ1-2; 8 bases fit TRBD1. J gave up 8 bases and V 7 bases, and 10 bases lay outside the gene matches. The germline gives CDR1 SGDLS, CDR2 YYNGEE. This CDR3 is 13 amino acids long. CDR3 DNA: TGTGCCAGCGGCCGAGACAGGGGAGGAGGCTACACCTTC. It encodes CASGRDRGGGYTF.

This clone was detected only once. The chain has TRBV5-6 and TRBJ1-1; a weak D match, TRBD1 (6 bases). The length of the CDR3 is 14 residues. Germline V gene data show CDR1 as SGHDT and CDR2 as YYEEEE. Trimming cost V 0 bases and J 11 bases, with 17 bases left between them. The CDR3 nucleotides are TGTGCCAGCAGCTTGGTAGGTAACAGGGAGAGGGCTTTCTTT. Amino acids: CASSLVGNRERAFF.

V usage is TRBV10-3 and J usage is TRBJ1-1; 7 nucleotides match TRBD1. Germline-derived CDR1 and CDR2 are ENHRY and SYGVKD. The CDR3 is made up of 15 amino acids. J was trimmed by 0 bases and V by 4 bases; bases with no gene match: 5. The CDR3 region is CAISGRQGLNTEAFF. The CDR3 nucleotides are TGTGCCATCAGTGGGCGACAGGGCCTGAACACTGAAGCTTTCTTT.

The V and J genes are TRBV18 and TRBJ2-7, with 11 bases aligning to TRBD2. Unmatched junction bases numbered 25, after V lost 8 bases and J lost 7 bases. The CDR3 contains 19 residues. CDR1 is KGHSH, CDR2 LQKENI, per germline. CDR3 nucleotide sequence: TGTGCCAGCCCCATCTACAGGGGACTAGCGGCCTTAACCCTATGGGAGCAGTACTTC. Encoded protein: CASPIYRGLAALTLWEQYF. The variable domain in full, completed from reference TRBV18 and TRBJ2-7, reads NAGVMQNPRHLVRRRGQEARLRCSPMKGHSHVYWYRQLPEEGLKFMVYLQKENIIDESGMPKERFSAEFPKEGPSILRIQQVVRGDSAAYFCASPIYRGLAALTLWEQYFGPGTRLTVT.

This sequence joins TRBV2 and TRBJ2-1; 9 nucleotides line up with TRBD2. Germline-derived CDR1 and CDR2 are SNHLY and FYNNEI. After removal of 2 bases from V and 4 bases from J, the junction contained 9 bases not matched to a gene. This CDR3 has 17 residues. As DNA, the CDR3 is TGTGCCAGCAGTGAACATTGGCTAGCGGGGATGTACAATGAGCAGTTCTTC. This encodes CASSEHWLAGMYNEQFF.

The chain joins TRBV7-2 to TRBJ2-3, with D unresolved. CDR1 and CDR2 (germline): SGHTA, FQGNSA. Trimming shortened V by 1 base and J by 0 bases, and 8 bases separated the two germline ends. This CDR3 is 15 amino acids long. CDR3 residues: CASSLVQISTDTQYF. In DNA, the CDR3 is TGTGCCAGCAGCTTAGTTCAGATAAGCACAGATACGCAGTATTTT.

The V gene is TRBV19, the J gene TRBJ2-3; D is ambiguous. V lost 7 bases to trimming and J lost 6 bases, with 8 bases between them. Looked up from germline, CDR1 is LNHDA and CDR2 is SQIVND (reference sequence). This CDR3 comprises 11 residues. CDR3 loop: CASTTRDTQYF. CDR3 in DNA: TGTGCCAGTACCACCCGGGATACGCAGTATTTT.

This clone was counted a single time. The chain carries TRBV4-3 and TRBJ1-5; TRBD1 is a possible D gene (5 bases). CDR1 and CDR2 (germline): LGHNA, YSLEER. The CDR3 runs 17 residues. V was clipped by 0 bases and J by 0 bases, with 12 bases between them. This chain's CDR3 is CASSQDSTGDSNQPQHF. Written as DNA, the CDR3 is TGCGCCAGCAGCCAAGATAGTACAGGAGATAGCAATCAGCCCCAGCATTTT.

This chain uses TRBV24-1 with TRBJ2-7; 7 bases are a match to TRBD1. The CDR3 has 12 amino acids. CDR1 and CDR2 from the germline V gene are KGHDR and SFDVKD. Trimming removed 6 bases from V and 5 bases from J; junction bases left unmatched: 3. In DNA form, the CDR3 reads TGTGCCACCAGTCCAACAGGGGACGAGCAGTACTTC. It codes for CATSPTGDEQYF.